The rows below give T cell receptor beta chains drawn from one sample of a study of T cell repertoires in cytomegalovirus infection. One entry per CDR3 protein results from TCRdb running MiXCR on the reads. This table has 150,000 to 200,000 distinct CDR3 sequences, 28% appearing once. Sequencing used PBMCs. The receptors were sampled from a human donor in good health (CMV status not recorded). Some clones in this sample may be carry-over from other donors' samples. CDR3s include the opening cysteine and the closing phenylalanine or tryptophan. The D gene is left open where the match is weak. Clone size appears in some rows only: once, few, many, or a class for an expanded clone.

clone_size j_call d_call v_call cdr3_nt cdr3_aa
few TRBJ1-1 TRBD1 TRBV14 TGTGCCAGCAACCCATGGGACAGGAAGGACACTGAAGCTTTCTTT CASNPWDRKDTEAFF
- TRBJ1-5 - TRBV2 TGTGCCAGCAGTGAACAGGGGTCCTTAATCAATCAGCCCCAGCATTTT CASSEQGSLINQPQHF
- TRBJ1-5 - TRBV6-1 TGTGCCAGCAGCCGGGGGGGAAGGAGCACCAATCAGCCCCAGCATTTT CASSRGGRSTNQPQHF
- TRBJ2-1 TRBD2 TRBV5-6 TGTGCCAGCAGCCCAGTAGGGACTAGCGGGGGCAATGAGCAGTTCTTC CASSPVGTSGGNEQFF
few TRBJ2-7 - TRBV20-1 TGCAGTGCTAGGGACGGATGGTACGAGCAGTACTTC CSARDGWYEQYF
few TRBJ2-5 - TRBV20-1 TGCAGTGCTAGGCCCTCCCCAAAAGAGACCCAGTACTTC CSARPSPKETQYF
- TRBJ1-1 TRBD1 TRBV11-2 TGTGCCAGCAGCTTAGGGAGGCCCCGGGACAGGTTTATACTAAGGGAAGCTTTCTTT CASSLGRPRDRFILREAFF
- TRBJ1-1 - TRBV18 TGTGCCAGCTCACCTGGCCCCCAAGGCTCTGAAGCTTTCTTT CASSPGPQGSEAFF
- TRBJ2-1 - TRBV29-1 TGCAGCGTTGATGGTAGCAAGCGGGATGAGCAGTTCTTC CSVDGSKRDEQFF
many TRBJ1-2 - TRBV29-1 TGCAGCGCCGAGGTGGGGGGGCCCACCTATGGCTACACCTTC CSAEVGGPTYGYTF
once TRBJ1-4 - TRBV19 TGTGCCAGTAGTATGCTCAATGAAAAACTGTTTTTT CASSMLNEKLFF
- TRBJ2-2 - TRBV2 TGTGCCAGCAGGCTACAGGGAGCCACCGGGGAGCTGTTTTTT CASRLQGATGELFF
- TRBJ1-5 - TRBV3-1 TGTGCCAGCAGCCAAGAGACAGGTTCAAATCAGCCCCAGCATTTT CASSQETGSNQPQHF
- TRBJ2-1 - TRBV5-1 TGCGCCAGCAGCCTCTTAGTGGGGGCTACCTACAATGAGCAGTTCTTC CASSLLVGATYNEQFF
many TRBJ2-5 - TRBV7-9 TGTGCCAGCAGCTTAGGGCAGTCGCAAGAGACCCAGTACTTC CASSLGQSQETQYF
- TRBJ1-6 TRBD1 TRBV5-4 TGTGCCAGCAGCTTACCGGGACAGACGGTGACTTCACCCCTCCACTTT CASSLPGQTVTSPLHF
- TRBJ1-6 - TRBV2 TGTGCCAGCAGTGCAACTGCACCCCTCCACTTT CASSATAPLHF
- TRBJ2-5 TRBD2 TRBV10-3 TGTGCCATCAGTGAATTTGGTTCTAGCGGGGACTACCAAGAGACCCAGTACTTC CAISEFGSSGDYQETQYF
few TRBJ1-3 - TRBV10-2 TGCGCCAGCAGTGAGGGGGCTGCTACTGGAAACACCATATATTTT CASSEGAATGNTIYF
- TRBJ1-1 TRBD1 TRBV6-1 TGTGCCAGCAGTGAAGGGACAGGGGGGGCTCGCCAGAACTTT CASSEGTGGARQNF
few TRBJ1-1 - TRBV10-3 TGTGCCTCAGACCCGGGACGCAACCTTGAAGCTTTCTTT CASDPGRNLEAFF
- TRBJ1-2 - TRBV20-1 TGCAGTGCACGGTCAACACCTAACTATGGCTACACCTTC CSARSTPNYGYTF